These 14 T cell receptor beta chains share one sample of origin, sequenced in a study of shared clonotypes between healthy human individuals (dated by TCRdb to 2018 to 2020). The library was built by means of the immunoSEQ multiplex PCR assay. Imported from immuneACCESS, the table was reduced by TCRdb to in-frame sequences with V and J called. These copies leave out some clones; in studies compared against another copy, an unresolved V gene accounts for under half, and the cause of the remainder is not known. The sample contains approximately 620,000 clones, 95% to 98% of them found a single time. The ten largest clones capture approximately 0.057% of the sample. The specimen sequenced was naive CD4+ T cells sorted from blood. Explained via the paper, the cell subset or site label denotes: CD45RA+ positively selected. The receptors derive from a woman aged 25 to 39 in good health.

This clone was detected a few times. The chain uses TRBV5-4 and TRBJ1-5, with D perhaps matching TRBD1 (5 bases). CDR3 length equals 15 residues. Germline CDR1 SGHNT, CDR2 YYREEE (reference sequence). The V end lost 4 bases, the J end lost 1 base, and 12 bases lay between the germline ends. CDR3 protein: CASSHGTGSNQPQHF. In nucleotides, the CDR3 is TGTGCCAGCAGCCATGGGACGGGAAGCAATCAGCCCCAGCATTTT. Variable domain in full (rest from reference TRBV5-4 and TRBJ1-5): ETGVTQSPTHLIKTRGQQVTLRCSSQSGHNTVSWYQQALGQGPQFIFQYYREEENGRGNFPPRFSGLQFPNYSSELNVNALELDDSALYLCASSHGTGSNQPQHFGDGTRLSIL.

The J gene is TRBJ2-1, the V gene TRBV27, with D tentatively TRBD2 (6 bases). Trimming removed 3 bases at V and 2 bases at J, with 11 bases between. This CDR3 region has 15 residues. Per the germline V gene, CDR1 is MNHEY and CDR2 is SMNVEV (reference sequence). CDR3 region: CASSFHGSPYNEQFF. The DNA for the CDR3 is TGTGCCAGCAGTTTTCACGGGAGTCCCTACAATGAGCAGTTCTTC.

CDR3 amino acids: CASSLAGGPNEQFF. CDR3 in DNA: TGTGCCAGCAGTCTAGCGGGAGGGCCCAATGAGCAGTTCTTC. This sequence joins TRBV11-2 and TRBJ2-1, with 12 positions matching TRBD2. The ends lost 6 bases at V and 6 bases at J; junction bases unmatched: 3. Looked up from germline, CDR1 is SGHAT and CDR2 is FQNNGV. CDR3 length equals 14 residues.

The genes are TRBV28 and TRBJ1-3; maybe TRBD1 (6 bases). Germline V gene sequence: CDR1 MDHEN, CDR2 SYDVKM. Trimming shortened V by 3 bases and J by 2 bases, and 11 bases separated the two germline ends. This CDR3 has 15 amino acids. The CDR3 DNA reads TGTGCCAGCAGTTTGGGGGGGCCAGCTGGAAACACCATATATTTT. Amino acid sequence: CASSLGGPAGNTIYF.

This chain links TRBV2 with TRBJ1-2, with 8 bases lining up with TRBD1. Germline-derived CDR1 and CDR2 are SNHLY and FYNNEI. Trimming cost V 7 bases and J 5 bases; bases outside gene matches: 6. This CDR3 is 13 amino acids long. The CDR3 is CASKAGGAYGYTF. In DNA, the CDR3 is TGTGCCAGCAAGGCAGGGGGCGCATATGGCTACACCTTC.

V and J are TRBV7-9 and TRBJ1-3; D ambiguous. CDR1 is SEHNR and CDR2 is FQNEAQ in the germline V gene (reference sequence). There are 14 residues in the CDR3. Deletions cut 1 base from V and 0 bases from J, with 4 bases between. The CDR3 bases are TGTGCCAGCAGCTTAGAACTCTCTGGAAACACCATATATTTT. Amino acid sequence: CASSLELSGNTIYF.

The chain combines TRBV29-1 with TRBJ1-4, with no clear D. CDR3 size: 13 residues. The germline V gene has CDR1 SQVTM and CDR2 ANQGSEA. The germline V and J ends were trimmed by 6 bases and 5 bases, with 13 bases remaining between them. The CDR3 region is CSVRTLGNEKLFF. The CDR3 nucleotides are TGCAGCGTACGGACGCTCGGGAATGAAAAACTGTTTTTT.

The chain has TRBV27 and TRBJ1-5; D gene unclear. V was shortened by 6 bases and J by 0 bases, with 15 bases between the two germline ends. This CDR3 has 16 residues. The germline V gene encodes CDR1 MNHEY and CDR2 SMNVEV (reference sequence). In nucleotides, the CDR3 is TGTGCCAGCAGACCGGCGGGCCATTATAGCAATCAGCCCCAGCATTTT. Translating it yields CASRPAGHYSNQPQHF.

The chain joins TRBV4-2 to TRBJ2-2; D is possibly TRBD1 or TRBD2 (5 bases each). V was shortened by 0 bases and J by 4 bases, with 12 bases between the two germline ends. The CDR3 spans 16 residues. Looked up from germline, CDR1 is LGHNA and CDR2 is YNFKEQ. The CDR3 region has the DNA TGTGCCAGCAGCCAAGAACAGACAGCGGCCACCGGGGAGCTGTTTTTT. This codes for CASSQEQTAATGELFF.

The chain carries TRBV27 and TRBJ2-5, with TRBD2 matching 11 bases. Germline CDR1 and CDR2: MNHEY and SMNVEV (reference sequence). Trimming cost V 3 bases and J 11 bases; bases outside gene matches: 8. CDR3 size: 14 residues. CDR3 coding DNA: TGTGCCAGCAGTTTTACTAGCGGGAGAGGAGAGCAGTACTTC. Translating it yields CASSFTSGRGEQYF.

The V gene is TRBV19, the J gene TRBJ2-1; no reliable D call. This CDR3 contains 11 residues. The V end was cut by 1 base, the J end by 9 bases, with 4 bases between. From germline, CDR1 is LNHDA and CDR2 SQIVND (reference sequence). The CDR3 loop is CASSIVSEQFF. CDR3 nucleotide sequence: TGTGCCAGTAGTATAGTAAGTGAGCAGTTCTTC.

This chain connects TRBV18 to TRBJ2-7, with 11 bases identical to TRBD1. V lost 3 bases, J lost 5 bases, and 6 bases stayed unmatched. CDR1 and CDR2 (germline): KGHSH, LQKENI. This CDR3 region has 15 residues. CDR3 in amino acids: CASSPQDRGRDEQYF. The CDR3 DNA reads TGTGCCAGCTCACCCCAGGACAGGGGGCGCGACGAGCAGTACTTC.

This clone was seen just once. This rearrangement joins TRBV2 to TRBJ1-5; D gene ambiguous. V lost 4 bases and J lost 2, with 12 bases in between. Looked up from germline, CDR1 is SNHLY and CDR2 is FYNNEI. The CDR3 runs to 15 residues. CDR3 sequence (DNA): TGTGCCAGCAGTGCGAAGGGTCTGGGCAATCAGCCCCAGCATTTT. This translates into CASSAKGLGNQPQHF.

This chain connects TRBV27 to TRBJ1-6; D gene ambiguous. V was shortened by 5 bases and J by 9 bases, with 8 bases between the two germline ends. CDR3 length: 12 residues. Germline V gene sequence: CDR1 MNHEY, CDR2 SMNVEV (reference sequence). In nucleotides, the CDR3 is TGTGCCAGCAGTCCGGGAGCTTCACCCCTCCACTTT. Residues: CASSPGASPLHF.